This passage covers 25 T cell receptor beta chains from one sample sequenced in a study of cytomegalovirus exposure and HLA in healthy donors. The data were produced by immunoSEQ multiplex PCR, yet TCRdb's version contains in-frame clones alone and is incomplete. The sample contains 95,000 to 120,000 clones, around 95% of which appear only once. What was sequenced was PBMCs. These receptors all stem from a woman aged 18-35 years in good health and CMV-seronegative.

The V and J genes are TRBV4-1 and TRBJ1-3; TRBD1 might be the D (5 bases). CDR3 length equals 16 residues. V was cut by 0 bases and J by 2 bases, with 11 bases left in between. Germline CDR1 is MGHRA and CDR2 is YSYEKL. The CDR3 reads CASSQDTGSAGNTIYF. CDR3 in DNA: TGCGCCAGCAGCCAAGACACAGGTTCAGCTGGAAACACCATATATTTT.

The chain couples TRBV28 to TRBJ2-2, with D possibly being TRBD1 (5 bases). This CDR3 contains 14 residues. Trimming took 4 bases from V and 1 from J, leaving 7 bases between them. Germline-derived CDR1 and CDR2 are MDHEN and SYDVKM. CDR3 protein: CASSSGQNTGELFF. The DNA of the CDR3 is TGTGCCAGCAGTTCCGGACAGAACACCGGGGAGCTGTTTTTT. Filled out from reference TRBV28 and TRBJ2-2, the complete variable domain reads DVKVTQSSRYLVKRTGEKVFLECVQDMDHENMFWYRQDPGLGLRLIYFSYDVKMKEKGDIPEGYSVSREKKERFSLILESASTNQTSMYLCASSSGQNTGELFFGEGSRLTVL.

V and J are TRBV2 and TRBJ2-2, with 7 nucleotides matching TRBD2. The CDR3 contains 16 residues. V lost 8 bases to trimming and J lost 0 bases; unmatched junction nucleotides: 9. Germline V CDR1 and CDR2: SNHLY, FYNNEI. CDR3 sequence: CASGISGESNTGELFF. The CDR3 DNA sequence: TGTGCCAGCGGTATAAGCGGGGAATCGAACACCGGGGAGCTGTTTTTT.

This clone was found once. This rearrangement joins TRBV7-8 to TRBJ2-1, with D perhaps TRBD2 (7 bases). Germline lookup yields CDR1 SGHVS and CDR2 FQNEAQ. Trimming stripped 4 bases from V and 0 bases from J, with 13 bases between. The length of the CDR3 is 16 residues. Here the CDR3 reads CASSSFGGASYNEQFF. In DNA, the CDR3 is TGTGCCAGCAGCTCCTTTGGGGGGGCCTCCTACAATGAGCAGTTCTTC.

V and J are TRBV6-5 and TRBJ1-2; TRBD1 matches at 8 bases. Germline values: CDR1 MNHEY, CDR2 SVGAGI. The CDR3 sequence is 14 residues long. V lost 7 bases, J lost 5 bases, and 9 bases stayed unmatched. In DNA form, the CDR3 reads TGTGCCAGCACCCGGCTCCAGGGGGCATATGGCTACACCTTC. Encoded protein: CASTRLQGAYGYTF.

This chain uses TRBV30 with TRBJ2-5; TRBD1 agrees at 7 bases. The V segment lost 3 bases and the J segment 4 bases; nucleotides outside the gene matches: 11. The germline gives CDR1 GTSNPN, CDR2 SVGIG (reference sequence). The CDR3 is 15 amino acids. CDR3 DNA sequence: TGTGCCTGGAGCTACAGGGGCAGTGGGGGAGAGACCCAGTACTTC. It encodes CAWSYRGSGGETQYF.

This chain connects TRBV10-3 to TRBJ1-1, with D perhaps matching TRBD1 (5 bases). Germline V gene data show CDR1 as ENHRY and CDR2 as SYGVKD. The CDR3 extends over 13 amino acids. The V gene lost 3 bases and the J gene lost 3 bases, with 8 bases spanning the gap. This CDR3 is CAISDRVYTEAFF. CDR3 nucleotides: TGTGCCATCAGTGACAGGGTTTACACTGAAGCTTTCTTT.

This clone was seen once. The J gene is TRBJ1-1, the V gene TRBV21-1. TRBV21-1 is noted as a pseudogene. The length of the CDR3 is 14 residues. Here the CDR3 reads CASSRLEPNTEAFF. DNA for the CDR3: TGTGCCAGCAGCCGACTGGAGCCGAACACTGAAGCTTTCTTT.

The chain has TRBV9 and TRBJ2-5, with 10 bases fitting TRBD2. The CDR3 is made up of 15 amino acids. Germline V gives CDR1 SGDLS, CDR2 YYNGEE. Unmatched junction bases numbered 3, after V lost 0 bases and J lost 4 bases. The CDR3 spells CASSVAVAGGETQYF. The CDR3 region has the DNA TGTGCCAGCAGCGTAGCTGTAGCGGGGGGAGAGACCCAGTACTTC.

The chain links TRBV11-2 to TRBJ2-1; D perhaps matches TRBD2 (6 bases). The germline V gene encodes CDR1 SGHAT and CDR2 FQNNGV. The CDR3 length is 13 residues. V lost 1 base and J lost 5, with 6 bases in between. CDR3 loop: CASSLGTNNEQFF. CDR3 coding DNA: TGTGCCAGCAGCTTAGGGACTAACAATGAGCAGTTCTTC. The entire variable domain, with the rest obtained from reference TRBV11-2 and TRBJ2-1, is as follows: EAGVAQSPRYKIIEKRQSVAFWCNPISGHATLYWYQQILGQGPKLLIQFQNNGVVDDSQLPKDRFSAERLKGVDSTLKIQPAKLEDSAVYLCASSLGTNNEQFFGPGTRLTVL.

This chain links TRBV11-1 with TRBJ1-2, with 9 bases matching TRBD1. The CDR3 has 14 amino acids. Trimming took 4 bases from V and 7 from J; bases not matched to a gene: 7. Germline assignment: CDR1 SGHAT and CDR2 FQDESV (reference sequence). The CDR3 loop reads CASSYRDRVIGYTF. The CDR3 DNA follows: TGTGCCAGCAGCTATCGGGACAGGGTTATTGGCTACACCTTC.

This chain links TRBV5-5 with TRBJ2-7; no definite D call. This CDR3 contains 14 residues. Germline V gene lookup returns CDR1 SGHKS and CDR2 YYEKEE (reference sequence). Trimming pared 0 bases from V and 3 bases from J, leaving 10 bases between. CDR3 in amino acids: CASSLVTTIYEQYF. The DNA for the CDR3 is TGTGCCAGCAGCTTGGTTACTACTATCTACGAGCAGTACTTC.

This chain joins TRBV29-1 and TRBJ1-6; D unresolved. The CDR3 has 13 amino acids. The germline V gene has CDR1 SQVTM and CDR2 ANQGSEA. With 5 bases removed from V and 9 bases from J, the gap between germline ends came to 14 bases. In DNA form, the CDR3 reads TGCAGCGTTCTGCCCGGAGAGGGTTCACCCCTCCACTTT. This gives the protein CSVLPGEGSPLHF.

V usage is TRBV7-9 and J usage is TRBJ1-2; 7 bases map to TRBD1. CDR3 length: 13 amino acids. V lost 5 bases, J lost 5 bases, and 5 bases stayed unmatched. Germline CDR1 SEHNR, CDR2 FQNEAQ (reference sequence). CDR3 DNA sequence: TGTGCCAGCAGCATAGACAGGGTTTATGGCTACACCTTC. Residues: CASSIDRVYGYTF.

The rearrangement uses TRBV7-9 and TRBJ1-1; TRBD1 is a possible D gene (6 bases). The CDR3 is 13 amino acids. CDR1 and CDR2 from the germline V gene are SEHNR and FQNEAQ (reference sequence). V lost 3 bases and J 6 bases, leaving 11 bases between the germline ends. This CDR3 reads CASSFGRGPEAFF. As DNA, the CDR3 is TGTGCCAGCAGCTTCGGCAGGGGACCTGAAGCTTTCTTT.

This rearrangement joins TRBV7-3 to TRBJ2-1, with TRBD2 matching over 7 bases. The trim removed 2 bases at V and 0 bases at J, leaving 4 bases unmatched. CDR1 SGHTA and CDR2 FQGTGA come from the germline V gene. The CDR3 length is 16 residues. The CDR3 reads CASSLSGDYSYNEQFF. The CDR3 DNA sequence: TGTGCCAGCAGCTTATCGGGGGACTACTCCTACAATGAGCAGTTCTTC.

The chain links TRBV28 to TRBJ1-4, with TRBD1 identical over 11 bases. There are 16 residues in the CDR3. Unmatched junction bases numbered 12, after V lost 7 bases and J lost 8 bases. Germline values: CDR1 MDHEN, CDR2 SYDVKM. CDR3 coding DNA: TGTGCCAGCAACTCGGGACAGGGGGGATTTAGGGAAAAACTGTTTTTT. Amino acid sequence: CASNSGQGGFREKLFF.

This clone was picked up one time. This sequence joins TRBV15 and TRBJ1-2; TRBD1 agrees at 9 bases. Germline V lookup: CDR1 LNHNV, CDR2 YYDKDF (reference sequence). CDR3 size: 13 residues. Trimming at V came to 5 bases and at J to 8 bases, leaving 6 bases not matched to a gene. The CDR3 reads CATSEQGAGGYTF. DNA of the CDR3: TGTGCCACCAGCGAACAGGGGGCAGGAGGCTACACCTTC.

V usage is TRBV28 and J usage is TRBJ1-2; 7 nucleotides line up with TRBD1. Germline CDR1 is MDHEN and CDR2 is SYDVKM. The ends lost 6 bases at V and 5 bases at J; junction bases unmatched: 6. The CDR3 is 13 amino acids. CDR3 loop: CASSIGTAYGYTF. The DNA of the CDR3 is TGTGCCAGCAGCATAGGGACAGCATATGGCTACACCTTC.

The CDR3 DNA reads as TGCGCCAGCAGCCACCAAGCACTAGCGGGGTTATCCCAAGAGACCCAGTACTTC. Its translation is CASSHQALAGLSQETQYF. This sequence joins TRBV4-3 and TRBJ2-5; TRBD2 agrees at 10 bases. V lost 3 bases and J lost 1; bases outside the gene matches: 11. The length of the CDR3 is 18 residues. CDR1 and CDR2 (germline): LGHNA, YSLEER.

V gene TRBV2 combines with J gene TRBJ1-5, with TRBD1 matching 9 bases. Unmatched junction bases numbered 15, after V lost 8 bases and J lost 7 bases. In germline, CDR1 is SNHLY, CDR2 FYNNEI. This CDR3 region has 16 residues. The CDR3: CASGPGTGSKGQPQHF. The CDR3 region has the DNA TGTGCCAGCGGTCCCGGGACAGGGTCAAAGGGGCAGCCCCAGCATTTT.

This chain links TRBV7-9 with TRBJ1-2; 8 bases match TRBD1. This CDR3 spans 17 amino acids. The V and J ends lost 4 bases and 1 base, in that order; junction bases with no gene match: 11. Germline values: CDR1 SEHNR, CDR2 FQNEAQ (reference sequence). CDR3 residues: CASSSRQGSTNNYGYTF. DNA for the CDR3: TGTGCCAGCAGCTCTAGACAGGGGTCAACTAATAACTATGGCTACACCTTC.

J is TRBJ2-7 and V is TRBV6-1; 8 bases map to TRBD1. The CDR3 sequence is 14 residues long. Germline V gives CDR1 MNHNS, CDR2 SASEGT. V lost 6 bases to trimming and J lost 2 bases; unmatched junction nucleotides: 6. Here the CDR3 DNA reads TGTGCCAGCAGCTCGGGACAGGTAACCTACGAGCAGTACTTC. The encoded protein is CASSSGQVTYEQYF.

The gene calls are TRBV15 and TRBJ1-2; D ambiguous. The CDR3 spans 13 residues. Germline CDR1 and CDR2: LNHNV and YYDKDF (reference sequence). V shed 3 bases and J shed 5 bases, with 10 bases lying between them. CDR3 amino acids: CATSSRHEYGYTF. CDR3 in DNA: TGTGCCACCAGCAGTAGACATGAGTATGGCTACACCTTC.

This chain's CDR3 is CASRTERLAGADTQYF. The CDR3 DNA follows: TGTGCCAGCAGGACCGAAAGGCTAGCCGGCGCAGATACGCAGTATTTT. The chain employs TRBV6-6 and TRBJ2-3; weak D call: TRBD2 (5 bases). Germline V gives CDR1 MNHNY, CDR2 SVGAGI (reference sequence). This CDR3 region has 16 residues. Deletions cut 6 bases from V and 4 bases from J, with 20 bases between.